This T cell receptor beta chain was identified during a study of blood T cell repertoires in COVID-19. The CDR3 length is 18 residues. Looked up from germline, CDR1 is MDHEN and CDR2 is SYDVKM. V shed 3 bases and J 2 bases; nucleotides not matched to a gene: 12. Here immunoSEQ multiplex PCR was the method, and the copy in TCRdb shows in-frame clones only, minus some. Among over 100,000 clones listed, around 90% were seen once. V is TRBV28 and J is TRBJ2-3; 9 nucleotides line up with TRBD2. Sequences were obtained from peripheral blood. This TCR derives from a human donor in a cohort sampled during active COVID-19. As DNA, the CDR3 is TGTGCCAGCAGTTTCCGGACCGGGACTAGCCCCCTCACAGATACGCAGTATTTT. This gives the protein CASSFRTGTSPLTDTQYF.